The 29 T cell receptor beta chains presented below share a single source sample, sequenced in a study of blood T cell repertoires in COVID-19. Using immunoSEQ multiplex PCR, the repertoire was profiled, and TCRdb retains in-frame clones only, with some absent. Of 240,000 or so clones in the sample, 70% to 90% were seen once. Sequencing used peripheral blood. These receptor sequences come from a woman in her 70s with active or convalescent COVID-19.

The gene calls are TRBV9 and TRBJ1-2, with D hard to call. Trimming cost V 3 bases and J 7 bases, with 19 bases left between them. Germline CDR1 is SGDLS and CDR2 is YYNGEE. This CDR3 is 15 amino acids long. The CDR3 here is CASSADVRELGGYTF. CDR3 bases: TGTGCCAGCAGCGCTGATGTGAGGGAACTTGGTGGCTACACCTTC.

The chain uses TRBV19 and TRBJ2-2; TRBD1 might be the D (6 bases). The CDR3 extends over 16 amino acids. Trimming took 4 bases from V and 3 from J, leaving 15 bases between them. Germline values: CDR1 LNHDA, CDR2 SQIVND (reference sequence). This chain's CDR3 is CASSTSGHFYTGELFF. The CDR3 DNA is TGTGCCAGTAGTACCTCGGGACACTTTTACACCGGGGAGCTGTTTTTT.

The chain joins TRBV15 to TRBJ2-3, with 7 positions matching TRBD1. The germline V gene has CDR1 LNHNV and CDR2 YYDKDF (reference sequence). CDR3 length: 14 amino acids. Unmatched junction bases numbered 5, after V lost 8 bases and J lost 0 bases. This CDR3 is CATRDRLSTDTQYF. The CDR3 nucleotides are TGTGCCACCCGGGACAGACTTAGCACAGATACGCAGTATTTT.

This chain joins TRBV24-1 and TRBJ1-2; the D gene is possibly TRBD1 (6 bases). CDR1 and CDR2 from the germline V gene are KGHDR and SFDVKD. V was clipped by 4 bases and J by 0 bases, with 14 bases between them. CDR3 length: 16 amino acids. CDR3 in amino acids: CATSDASDSSNYGYTF. The CDR3 DNA is TGTGCCACCAGTGACGCATCGGACAGTTCTAACTATGGCTACACCTTC.

This clone was counted once. The chain joins TRBV14 to TRBJ1-4; unclear D gene. Trimming left V 4 bases short and J 7 bases short, with 16 bases between. This CDR3 is 15 amino acids long. From germline, CDR1 is SGHDN and CDR2 FVKESK. CDR3 coding DNA: TGTGCCAGCAGCCGTCGCCGAAGTGAGAGTGAAAAACTGTTTTTT. Its protein is CASSRRRSESEKLFF.

The chain joins TRBV3-1 (or the pseudogene TRBV3-2) to TRBJ2-2; no firm D call. The CDR3 length is 13 residues. Germline loops: CDR1 LGHDT, CDR2 YNNKEL (reference sequence). V shed 1 base and J shed 4 bases, with 4 bases lying between them. In DNA, the CDR3 is TGTGCCAGCAGCCAAGGGGCCACCGGGGAGCTGTTTTTT. This codes for CASSQGATGELFF.

J is TRBJ1-2 and V is TRBV25-1; 8 nucleotides match TRBD1. The CDR3 contains 18 residues. After removal of 2 bases from V and 1 base from J, the junction contained 12 bases not matched to a gene. Per the germline V gene, CDR1 is MGHDK and CDR2 is SYGVNS. The CDR3 region has the DNA TGTGCCAGCAGTGAAGCTAGCACTGGACAGGGCTTTAACTATGGCTACACCTTC. Encoded protein: CASSEASTGQGFNYGYTF.

CDR3 sequence: CASSLWPGVEQYF. The CDR3 DNA sequence: TGCGCCAGCAGCCTCTGGCCAGGGGTCGAGCAGTACTTC. The V and J genes are TRBV5-1 and TRBJ2-7; the D gene is possibly TRBD1 (6 bases). The CDR3 is 13 residues long. In germline, CDR1 is SGHRS, CDR2 YFSETQ. Trimming pared 4 bases from V and 6 bases from J, leaving 14 bases between.

The chain joins TRBV29-1 to TRBJ1-1; D remains unclear. The CDR3 has 11 amino acids. Germline V gene sequence: CDR1 SQVTM, CDR2 ANQGSEA. Trimming shortened V by 5 bases and J by 7 bases, and 11 bases separated the two germline ends. CDR3 bases: TGCAGCGTTCGACACAACGGTGAAGCTTTCTTT. Its translation: CSVRHNGEAFF.

The rearrangement uses TRBV4-1 and TRBJ2-5; 7 nucleotides agree with TRBD2. CDR3 length equals 15 residues. After removal of 1 base from V and 4 bases from J, the junction contained 6 bases not matched to a gene. Germline V gives CDR1 MGHRA, CDR2 YSYEKL. CDR3 protein: CASSQGLGRGETQYF. CDR3 in DNA: TGCGCCAGCAGCCAAGGACTGGGGAGGGGAGAGACCCAGTACTTC.

This chain connects TRBV4-3 to TRBJ2-1, with TRBD2 matching over 11 bases. Looked up from germline, CDR1 is LGHNA and CDR2 is YSLEER. CDR3 length equals 16 residues. After removal of 1 base from V and 12 bases from J, the junction contained 11 bases not matched to a gene. The CDR3 region has the DNA TGCGCCAGCAGCCAAGCTGTAGCGGGGGGGTCCCTCGGGCAGTTCTTC. Translating it yields CASSQAVAGGSLGQFF.

The rearrangement joins TRBV25-1 to TRBJ1-2, with 11 bases aligning to TRBD1. The junction had 6 bases not matched to a gene; V was cut back by 3 bases and J by 6 bases. The length of the CDR3 is 15 residues. Germline-derived CDR1 and CDR2 are MGHDK and SYGVNS. CDR3 nucleotides: TGTGCCAGCAGTGATGGAGGACAGGGGGCGGATGGCTACACCTTC. The encoded protein is CASSDGGQGADGYTF.

J is TRBJ2-7 and V is TRBV19, with D perhaps TRBD2 (5 bases). The CDR3 spans 15 residues. The germline V gene encodes CDR1 LNHDA and CDR2 SQIVND (reference sequence). Deletions cut 10 bases from V and 2 bases from J, with 21 bases between. CDR3 nucleotides: TGTGCCACCAAAATGGACTTGACACCAACCTACGAGCAGTACTTC. Translated, it gives CATKMDLTPTYEQYF.

The J gene is TRBJ2-5, the V gene TRBV6-5, with 9 nucleotides matching TRBD1. Losses at the gene ends were 11 bases for V and 4 bases for J; bases not matched to a gene: 11. The CDR3 has 14 amino acids. The germline V gene encodes CDR1 MNHEY and CDR2 SVGAGI. CDR3 amino acids: CASRGQGTGETQYF. The CDR3 nucleotides read TGTGCCTCCCGCGGACAGGGGACGGGAGAGACCCAGTACTTC.

The V and J genes are TRBV6-5 and TRBJ1-6; 9 nucleotides align to TRBD1. The ends lost 4 bases at V and 7 bases at J; junction bases unmatched: 8. CDR1 MNHEY and CDR2 SVGAGI come from the germline V gene. The CDR3 length is 16 residues. The CDR3 DNA is TGTGCCAGCAGTTGGGTGGGACAGGGTTTCAATTCACCCCTCCACTTT. It encodes CASSWVGQGFNSPLHF.

The chain employs TRBV7-2 and TRBJ1-5; D remains unclear. The germline V gene encodes CDR1 SGHTA and CDR2 FQGNSA. The CDR3 loop spans 15 amino acids. Trimming removed 5 bases from V and 4 bases from J, with 15 bases in between. The CDR3 sequence: CASSPRSGRNQPQHF. The CDR3 DNA sequence: TGTGCCAGCAGCCCCCGGTCGGGGAGGAATCAGCCCCAGCATTTT. Looking up the rest from reference TRBV7-2 and TRBJ1-5 gives the full variable domain: GAGVSQSPSNKVTEKGKDVELRCDPISGHTALYWYRQSLGQGLEFLIYFQGNSAPDKSGLPSDRFSAERTGGSVSTLTIQRTQQEDSAVYLCASSPRSGRNQPQHFGDGTRLSIL.

The chain has TRBV7-2 and TRBJ1-5; D gene ambiguous. Looked up from germline, CDR1 is SGHTA and CDR2 is FQGNSA. Trimming pared 5 bases from V and 3 bases from J, leaving 14 bases between. This CDR3 comprises 15 residues. CDR3 nucleotides: TGTGCCAGCAGCCTAGGTGGCAGGAACAATCAGCCCCAGCATTTT. Residues: CASSLGGRNNQPQHF.

The chain combines TRBV4-1 with TRBJ1-5; D unclear. CDR1 is MGHRA and CDR2 is YSYEKL in the germline V gene. The CDR3 contains 13 residues. V was clipped by 1 base and J by 10 bases, with 11 bases between them. DNA of the CDR3: TGCGCCAGCAGCCAAGCCTCAGGTTTACCCCAGCATTTT. This sequence encodes CASSQASGLPQHF.

V gene TRBV4-2 combines with J gene TRBJ1-3, with D possibly matching TRBD1 (5 bases). Germline V lookup: CDR1 LGHNA, CDR2 YNFKEQ. CDR3 length: 14 residues. Trimming left V 1 base short and J 1 base short, with 5 bases between. DNA for the CDR3: TGTGCCAGCAGCCAAGCAGGGTCTGGAAACACCATATATTTT. As protein: CASSQAGSGNTIYF.

The CDR3 bases are TGCGCCTCCGGGGAGGGAAACGAAAAACTGTTTTTT. This gives the protein CASGEGNEKLFF. The chain is built from TRBV10-1 and TRBJ1-4; the D is unclear. CDR1 and CDR2 from the germline V gene are WNHNN and SYGVQD (reference sequence). The CDR3 has 12 residues. Trimming took off 11 bases at V and 8 bases at J, with 15 bases between the two ends.

The chain has TRBV7-2 and TRBJ2-2; a weak D match, TRBD2 (7 bases). The CDR3 sequence is 14 residues long. The germline V gene has CDR1 SGHTA and CDR2 FQGNSA. Trimming left V 1 base short and J 6 bases short, with 9 bases between. CDR3 sequence reads: CASSLGGGAGELFF. CDR3 coding DNA: TGTGCCAGCAGCTTAGGAGGGGGGGCCGGGGAGCTGTTTTTT. The complete variable domain, with remaining parts taken from reference TRBV7-2 and TRBJ2-2, reads GAGVSQSPSNKVTEKGKDVELRCDPISGHTALYWYRQSLGQGLEFLIYFQGNSAPDKSGLPSDRFSAERTGGSVSTLTIQRTQQEDSAVYLCASSLGGGAGELFFGEGSRLTVL.

The V gene is TRBV29-1, the J gene TRBJ2-7; TRBD2 might be the D (5 bases). The CDR3 has 12 residues. Trimming removed 0 bases at V and 6 bases at J, with 9 bases between. Germline loops: CDR1 SQVTM, CDR2 ANQGSEA. The CDR3 DNA reads as TGCAGCGTTGAAGATCATGGAGGCGAGCAGTACTTC. Its translation is CSVEDHGGEQYF.

The V call is TRBV19, the J call TRBJ1-2; TRBD1 matches 8 bases. CDR1 and CDR2 from the germline V gene are LNHDA and SQIVND (reference sequence). Trimming removed 7 bases from V and 4 bases from J; junction bases left unmatched: 5. The CDR3 loop spans 13 amino acids. In nucleotides, the CDR3 is TGTGCCAGTAAGGGAACAGGGGGCTATGGCTACACCTTC. This sequence encodes CASKGTGGYGYTF.

This chain uses TRBV11-2 with TRBJ1-2; tentative D call: TRBD1 (6 bases). Germline-derived CDR1 and CDR2 are SGHAT and FQNNGV. The V end lost 4 bases, the J end lost 8 bases, and 14 bases lay between the germline ends. This CDR3 has 13 residues. The DNA of the CDR3 is TGTGCCAGCAGCTCGGGGACACATGGGGGCTACACCTTC. Its protein product is CASSSGTHGGYTF.

CDR3 amino acids: CASSPGTTPITDTQYF. In nucleotides, the CDR3 is TGTGCCAGCTCCCCGGGGACTACCCCTATCACAGATACGCAGTATTTT. The chain is built from TRBV18 and TRBJ2-3; TRBD2 agrees at 7 bases. Germline V gene sequence: CDR1 KGHSH, CDR2 LQKENI. The CDR3 is 16 residues long. The V segment lost 6 bases and the J segment 2 bases; nucleotides outside the gene matches: 11.

The chain has TRBV5-4 and TRBJ2-5; TRBD1 aligns across 8 bases. V shed 0 bases, J shed 7 bases, and the junction held 11 bases outside the gene matches. Per the germline V gene, CDR1 is SGHNT and CDR2 is YYREEE (reference sequence). CDR3 length: 16 residues. The CDR3: CASSLGINRGSATQYF. DNA of the CDR3: TGTGCCAGCAGCTTGGGAATCAACAGGGGGTCGGCGACCCAGTACTTC.

This CDR3 reads CASSSPLGANTEAFF. The CDR3 DNA reads TGCGCCAGCAGCTCCCCTCTGGGGGCGAACACTGAAGCTTTCTTT. The chain is built from TRBV5-1 and TRBJ1-1, with a tentative D call TRBD1 (6 bases). Between the trimmed V and J ends, which lost 3 bases and 1 base, there was a span of 13 bases. This CDR3 spans 15 amino acids. CDR1 is SGHRS, CDR2 YFSETQ, per germline.

The chain links TRBV7-2 to TRBJ2-2, with D perhaps TRBD2 (5 bases). The CDR3 covers 16 residues. Germline V lookup: CDR1 SGHTA, CDR2 FQGNSA. The V end lost 4 bases, the J end lost 4 bases, and 16 bases lay between the germline ends. The CDR3 nucleotides read TGTGCCAGCAGCTCCTACTCGGGCCGGGGCACCGGGGAGCTGTTTTTT. Amino acids: CASSSYSGRGTGELFF. The complete variable domain, with remaining parts taken from reference TRBV7-2 and TRBJ2-2, reads GAGVSQSPSNKVTEKGKDVELRCDPISGHTALYWYRQSLGQGLEFLIYFQGNSAPDKSGLPSDRFSAERTGGSVSTLTIQRTQQEDSAVYLCASSSYSGRGTGELFFGEGSRLTVL.

Of note for this clone: Since a much larger clone is just one base distant, this may be a read error. CDR3 loop: CASSPQGVNTEAFF. Here the CDR3 DNA reads TGTGCCAGCAGCCCACAGGGGGTGAACACTGAAGCTTTCTTT. This rearrangement joins TRBV7-9 to TRBJ1-1; 8 nucleotides align to TRBD1. The CDR3 is made up of 14 amino acids. The V gene's germline CDR1 is SEHNR and CDR2 FQNEAQ (reference sequence). Trimming removed 5 bases from V and 0 bases from J; junction bases left unmatched: 2.